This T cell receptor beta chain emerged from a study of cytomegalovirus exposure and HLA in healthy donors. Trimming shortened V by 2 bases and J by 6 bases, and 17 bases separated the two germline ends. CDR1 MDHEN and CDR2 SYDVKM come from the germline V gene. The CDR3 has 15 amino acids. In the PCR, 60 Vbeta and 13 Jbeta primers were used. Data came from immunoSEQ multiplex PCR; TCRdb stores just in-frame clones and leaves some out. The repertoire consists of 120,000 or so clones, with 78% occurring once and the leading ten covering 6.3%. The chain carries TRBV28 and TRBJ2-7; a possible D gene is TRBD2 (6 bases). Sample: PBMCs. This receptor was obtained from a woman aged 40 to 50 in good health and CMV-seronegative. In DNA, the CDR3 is TGTGCCAGCAGTTTACTTAGCGGTGGAGGGCTCGAGCAGTACTTC. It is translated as CASSLLSGGGLEQYF.